The 11 T cell receptor beta chains below were found in one sample sequenced in a study of T cell responses to AZD1222 COVID-19 vaccine. Libraries were prepared by immunoSEQ multiplex PCR; TCRdb keeps only in-frame clonotypes and omits some of them. Here the sample spans about 84,000 clones, 70% to 90% being singletons. The material sequenced was peripheral blood, taken on day 0 of AZD1222 vaccination. Every receptor here comes from an adult in good health.

CDR3 nucleotides: TGTGCCAGCAGTTACGCCGCCCGGAACACTGAAGCTTTCTTT. This codes for CASSYAARNTEAFF. The V gene is TRBV6-5, the J gene TRBJ1-1; unclear D gene. Germline CDR1 MNHEY, CDR2 SVGAGI. V was clipped by 2 bases and J by 1 base, with 8 bases between them. The CDR3 extends over 14 amino acids.

The table lists this clone with a count of one. The J gene is TRBJ1-2, the V gene TRBV25-1, with D possibly matching TRBD1 (5 bases). Trimming stripped 3 bases from V and 0 bases from J, with 14 bases between. The CDR3 has 16 residues. CDR1 and CDR2 from the germline V gene are MGHDK and SYGVNS. CDR3 residues: CASSDWEQAPNYGYTF. In DNA, the CDR3 is TGTGCCAGCAGTGATTGGGAACAGGCCCCTAACTATGGCTACACCTTC.

The chain recombines TRBV7-3 with TRBJ2-1, with TRBD2 identical over 9 bases. The germline V gene has CDR1 SGHTA and CDR2 FQGTGA. The CDR3 has 16 amino acids. V gave up 4 bases and J gave up 4 bases; unmatched junction bases: 8. The CDR3 nucleotides are TGTGCCAGCAGCTACAACCCGACTAGCGGTTACAATGAGCAGTTCTTC. It translates to CASSYNPTSGYNEQFF. Complete variable domain (other parts from reference TRBV7-3 and TRBJ2-1): GAGVSQTPSNKVTEKGKYVELRCDPISGHTALYWYRQSLGQGPEFLIYFQGTGAADDSGLPNDRFFAVRPEGSVSTLKIQRTERGDSAVYLCASSYNPTSGYNEQFFGPGTRLTVL.

The rearrangement joins TRBV2 to TRBJ2-1; TRBD1 is a possible D gene (5 bases). The CDR3 extends over 16 amino acids. The V and J ends lost 1 base and 0 bases respectively, with 10 bases between them. Germline CDR1 is SNHLY and CDR2 is FYNNEI. The CDR3 DNA sequence: TGTGCCAGCAGTGAAGAGGGAAGGGGCTCCTACAATGAGCAGTTCTTC. Translation: CASSEEGRGSYNEQFF.

V usage is TRBV3-1 (or the pseudogene TRBV3-2) and J usage is TRBJ2-5, with 7 bases matching TRBD1. The CDR3 extends over 15 amino acids. With 4 bases clipped from V and 3 bases from J, the junction kept 8 bases outside the gene matches. Germline V gene sequence: CDR1 LGHDT, CDR2 YNNKEL (reference sequence). CDR3 sequence: CASSRQGRKEETQYF. The CDR3 region has the DNA TGTGCCAGCAGCCGACAGGGACGAAAAGAAGAGACCCAGTACTTC.

The CDR3 loop is CASRATGNTEAFF. The CDR3 bases are TGTGCCAGCAGGGCAACAGGGAACACTGAAGCTTTCTTT. The chain employs TRBV6-5 and TRBJ1-1, with a weak D call TRBD1 (5 bases). The CDR3 sequence is 13 residues long. V lost 6 bases and J 1 base, leaving 9 bases between the germline ends. Germline values: CDR1 MNHEY, CDR2 SVGAGI.

This clone was seen more than once but under ten times. The chain has TRBV19 and TRBJ1-2, with D maybe TRBD1 (5 bases). Deletions cut 6 bases from V and 0 bases from J, with 14 bases between. This CDR3 has 15 amino acids. CDR1 and CDR2 from the germline V gene are LNHDA and SQIVND (reference sequence). CDR3 DNA: TGTGCCAGTAGGGAGACAGCCGCTTCTAACTATGGCTACACCTTC. Protein product: CASRETAASNYGYTF.

This clone has just one count. The chain uses TRBV5-1 and TRBJ1-1; D might be TRBD1 (5 bases). Deletions cut 4 bases from V and 0 bases from J, with 10 bases between. Germline V gene sequence: CDR1 SGHRS, CDR2 YFSETQ. The CDR3 is 14 amino acids. The CDR3 DNA is TGCGCCAGCAGCCTCACGGGGCTGAACACTGAAGCTTTCTTT. Protein: CASSLTGLNTEAFF.

The chain combines TRBV11-2 with TRBJ1-2, with D perhaps matching TRBD1 (6 bases). Trimming took off 5 bases at V and 8 bases at J, with 21 bases between the two ends. CDR1 SGHAT and CDR2 FQNNGV come from the germline V gene. The CDR3 extends over 15 amino acids. The DNA for the CDR3 is TGTGCCAGCAGCCGGGGGGGCAGCTTCAAGGGCGGCTACACCTTC. Its protein product is CASSRGGSFKGGYTF.

The chain combines TRBV19 with TRBJ1-3; D remains unclear. CDR1 and CDR2 (germline): LNHDA, SQIVND (reference sequence). The ends were cut back, 7 bases at V and 3 bases at J, with 13 bases in the middle. The CDR3 spans 14 residues. The CDR3 here is CASTPRVSGNTIYF. The CDR3 DNA reads as TGTGCCAGTACCCCCCGGGTCAGTGGAAACACCATATATTTT.

This chain connects TRBV10-3 to TRBJ1-5; D possibly corresponds to TRBD1 (5 bases). The V gene's germline CDR1 is ENHRY and CDR2 SYGVKD. The ends were cut back, 5 bases at V and 3 bases at J, with 11 bases in the middle. This CDR3 has 14 residues. CDR3 sequence (DNA): TGTGCCATCAGTCAACAGGAGACCAATCAGCCCCAGCATTTT. This gives the protein CAISQQETNQPQHF.